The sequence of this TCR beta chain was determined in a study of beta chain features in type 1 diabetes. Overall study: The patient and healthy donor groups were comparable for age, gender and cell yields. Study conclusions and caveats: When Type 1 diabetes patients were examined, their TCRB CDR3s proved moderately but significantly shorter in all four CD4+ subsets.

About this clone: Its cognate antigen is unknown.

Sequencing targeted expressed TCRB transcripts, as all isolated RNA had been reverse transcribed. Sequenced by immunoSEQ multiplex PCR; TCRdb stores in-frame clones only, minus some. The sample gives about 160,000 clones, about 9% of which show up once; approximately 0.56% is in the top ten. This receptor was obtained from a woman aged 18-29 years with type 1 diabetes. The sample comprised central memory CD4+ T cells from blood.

This CDR3 reads CASSWVGQTYEQYF. The CDR3 region has the DNA TGCGCCAGCAGCTGGGTCGGACAGACATACGAGCAGTACTTC. The chain employs TRBV5-1 and TRBJ2-7; a possible D gene is TRBD1 (6 bases). CDR1 is SGHRS, CDR2 YFSETQ, per germline. The CDR3 has 14 amino acids. V was pared by 3 bases and J by 4 bases, with 14 bases between.